This TCR beta chain was identified in a study of CD8+ T cells in alopecia areata. In the study overall: Each day, treated patients took oral tofacitinib twice, at 5 to 10 mg per dose.

General study findings and limits: Researchers report lesional scalp, most notably alopecia totalis/universalis, outstripped normal scalp in clonality.

It was cDNA, reverse transcribed from extracted RNA, that served as the sequencing template. TCRdb keeps only in-frame clones here, not all; method: immunoSEQ multiplex PCR. This sample yields roughly 140,000 clones, of which about 50% are seen a single time; 15% to 20% belongs to the top ten. Alopecia areata patients had lesional scalp punch biopsies and peripheral blood taken from them. This clone showed up many times. Its cognate antigen is unknown. Sequencing was performed on CD8+ T cells sorted from blood, taken at week 0. This TCR came from a human donor with alopecia areata.

Written as DNA, the CDR3 is TGTGCCAGCAGCTTAGGGGGTAACGGGGAGCTGTTTTTT. It translates to CASSLGGNGELFF. The V call is TRBV7-3, the J call TRBJ2-2, with D possibly called TRBD1 or TRBD2 (5 bases each). Germline assignment: CDR1 SGHTA and CDR2 FQGTGA. The CDR3 has 13 amino acids. Deletions cut 2 bases from V and 7 bases from J, with 8 bases between.